These 28 T cell receptor beta chains originate from one sample sequenced in a study of blood T cell repertoires in COVID-19. Profiling relied on immunoSEQ multiplex PCR, and the TCRdb table lists in-frame clones only, not all of them. The data show some 230,000 clones, roughly 80% seen once. Sample: peripheral blood. The receptors were sampled from a woman aged 60-75 years who had recovered from COVID-19.

The chain joins TRBV5-4 to TRBJ2-5, with D possibly being TRBD1 (6 bases). V dropped 5 bases and J dropped 2 bases, with 10 bases sitting between them. CDR1 and CDR2 (germline): SGHNT, YYREEE (reference sequence). The CDR3 consists of 13 residues. The CDR3 nucleotides are TGTGCCAGCAGTCCGGACAGTCAAGAGACCCAGTACTTC. Translation: CASSPDSQETQYF.

The chain uses TRBV6-5 and TRBJ2-7; TRBD1 aligns across 10 bases. Trimming took 2 bases from V and 4 from J; bases not matched to a gene: 2. Germline loops: CDR1 MNHEY, CDR2 SVGAGI. The length of the CDR3 is 14 residues. The DNA of the CDR3 is TGTGCCAGCAGTTACGGGGACAGGGGTTACGAGCAGTACTTC. This encodes CASSYGDRGYEQYF.

V usage is TRBV4-3 and J usage is TRBJ1-2; a possible D gene is TRBD1 (6 bases). Germline-derived CDR1 and CDR2 are LGHNA and YSLEER. V was pared by 3 bases and J by 1 base, with 15 bases between. The CDR3 extends over 16 amino acids. The CDR3 nucleotides are TGCGCCAGCAGCCAGGGGGGGGCCTCGCTTAACTATGGCTACACCTTC. It encodes CASSQGGASLNYGYTF.

CDR3 amino acids: CASSSSPGQGSYYGYTF. The CDR3 bases are TGTGCCAGCAGCTCGTCACCGGGACAGGGTTCGTACTATGGCTACACCTTC. The V and J genes are TRBV9 and TRBJ1-2; TRBD1 matches 9 bases. CDR3 length equals 17 residues. The J segment lost 3 bases and the V segment lost 4 bases, leaving 13 bases of the junction unmatched. Germline CDR1 is SGDLS and CDR2 is YYNGEE.

The chain carries TRBV19 and TRBJ1-5; the D is unclear. The CDR3 runs 14 residues. Germline CDR1 and CDR2: LNHDA and SQIVND (reference sequence). V lost 3 bases, J lost 2 bases, and 8 bases lay in between. CDR3 sequence reads: CASSIMSGNQPQHF. CDR3 bases: TGTGCCAGTAGTATTATGAGTGGCAATCAGCCCCAGCATTTT.

With regard to this clone: This sample includes further DNA sequences coding for the same CDR3. The chain combines TRBV18 with TRBJ1-5; 9 bases line up with TRBD1. Losses at the gene ends were 3 bases for V and 1 base for J; bases not matched to a gene: 1. Per the germline V gene, CDR1 is KGHSH and CDR2 is LQKENI. The CDR3 extends over 15 amino acids. CDR3 residues: CASSPGTGSNQPQHF. The DNA for the CDR3 is TGTGCCAGCTCACCCGGGACAGGGAGCAATCAGCCCCAGCATTTT. Based on the CDR3 plus reference TRBV18 and TRBJ1-5, the full variable domain is NAGVMQNPRHLVRRRGQEARLRCSPMKGHSHVYWYRQLPEEGLKFMVYLQKENIIDESGMPKERFSAEFPKEGPSILRIQQVVRGDSAAYFCASSPGTGSNQPQHFGDGTRLSIL.

V gene TRBV6-5 combines with J gene TRBJ2-7, with unresolved D. Looked up from germline, CDR1 is MNHEY and CDR2 is SVGAGI. The CDR3 is 12 amino acids. V lost 7 bases and J 3 bases, leaving 10 bases between the germline ends. CDR3 residues: CASKSYSYEQYF. In DNA, the CDR3 is TGTGCCAGCAAGTCGTACAGCTACGAGCAGTACTTC.

The chain links TRBV5-4 to TRBJ1-1; no clear D. CDR3 length equals 13 residues. CDR1 is SGHNT and CDR2 is YYREEE in the germline V gene (reference sequence). The V end was cut by 4 bases, the J end by 2 bases, with 9 bases between. The CDR3 region is CASSPRVNTEAFF. In DNA form, the CDR3 reads TGTGCCAGCAGCCCCCGCGTCAACACTGAAGCTTTCTTT.

The gene calls are TRBV29-1 and TRBJ1-1; 10 bases align to TRBD1. The ends lost 6 bases at V and 1 base at J; junction bases unmatched: 5. Germline V lookup: CDR1 SQVTM, CDR2 ANQGSEA. The CDR3 covers 14 residues. The CDR3 protein is CSVRQGAKNTEAFF. As DNA, the CDR3 is TGCAGCGTAAGACAGGGGGCGAAGAACACTGAAGCTTTCTTT.

This clone was detected only once. The chain uses TRBV30 and TRBJ1-1, with TRBD1 as a possible D gene (5 bases). Germline V gene lookup returns CDR1 GTSNPN and CDR2 SVGIG (reference sequence). The CDR3 runs to 14 residues. V gave up 3 bases and J gave up 6 bases, with 17 bases separating them. CDR3 in amino acids: CAWRAQGRDSEAFF. The CDR3 DNA reads as TGTGCCTGGAGAGCCCAGGGCAGGGACTCTGAAGCTTTCTTT.

The J gene is TRBJ2-2, the V gene TRBV27, with 8 bases matching TRBD2. CDR1 and CDR2 from the germline V gene are MNHEY and SMNVEV (reference sequence). Unmatched junction bases numbered 3, after V lost 3 bases and J lost 0 bases. The CDR3 has 16 residues. The chain's CDR3 is CASSFRGGANTGELFF. The CDR3 nucleotides are TGTGCCAGCAGTTTTCGGGGGGGGGCGAACACCGGGGAGCTGTTTTTT.

The V gene is TRBV2, the J gene TRBJ2-7, with D possibly TRBD2 on 6 matching bases. This CDR3 is 14 amino acids long. V was cut by 5 bases and J by 6 bases, with 17 bases left in between. Germline V gives CDR1 SNHLY, CDR2 FYNNEI. This chain's CDR3 is CASSPPGLAFEQYF. The DNA for the CDR3 is TGTGCCAGCAGTCCCCCGGGACTTGCCTTCGAGCAGTACTTC.

This chain links TRBV7-2 with TRBJ1-5; 7 bases align to TRBD1. This CDR3 is built from 18 residues. Per germline, CDR1 SGHTA and CDR2 FQGNSA. V gave up 4 bases and J gave up 2 bases; unmatched junction bases: 14. This CDR3 reads CASSYPRLPGGGNQPQHF. Here the CDR3 DNA reads TGTGCCAGCAGCTACCCGAGGCTGCCAGGGGGTGGCAATCAGCCCCAGCATTTT.

The chain carries TRBV19 and TRBJ2-7; TRBD1 matches at 9 bases. CDR3 length: 15 residues. Germline V gives CDR1 LNHDA, CDR2 SQIVND (reference sequence). Trimming at V came to 1 base and at J to 0 bases, leaving 1 base not matched to a gene. CDR3 bases: TGTGCCAGTAGTATAGGGGGACAGGGCTCCTACGAGCAGTACTTC. Its protein is CASSIGGQGSYEQYF.

The chain recombines TRBV4-3 with TRBJ1-2; D remains unclear. Germline loops: CDR1 LGHNA, CDR2 YSLEER. This CDR3 region has 16 residues. Trimming removed 0 bases from V and 2 bases from J, with 13 bases in between. The CDR3 here is CASSQEPSTANYGYTF. The CDR3 DNA is TGCGCCAGCAGCCAAGAGCCGTCAACAGCCAACTATGGCTACACCTTC.

This clone was picked up one time. CDR3 bases: TGCGCCAGCAGCCAAGATTATGCGGGGCTCTACGACGAGCAGTACTTC. The encoded protein is CASSQDYAGLYDEQYF. The chain uses TRBV4-3 and TRBJ2-7; possible D gene TRBD2, 6 bases. V was shortened by 0 bases and J by 5 bases, with 17 bases between the two germline ends. The CDR3 spans 16 residues. From germline, CDR1 is LGHNA and CDR2 YSLEER.

The sample holds one count of this clone. The V and J genes are TRBV3-1 (or the pseudogene TRBV3-2) and TRBJ2-3, with D possibly matching TRBD2 (6 bases). Germline CDR1 reads LGHDT; CDR2 reads YNNKEL (reference sequence). V was pared by 2 bases and J by 6 bases, with 12 bases between. The CDR3 consists of 14 residues. The CDR3 DNA is TGTGCCAGCAGCCAACTAGTTCGGGGGGATACGCAGTATTTT. Its translation: CASSQLVRGDTQYF.

This clone was found a few times. Other nucleotide sequences in the sample specify the same CDR3. The genes are TRBV5-1 and TRBJ1-1; 8 bases are shared with TRBD1. CDR1 and CDR2 from the germline V gene are SGHRS and YFSETQ. This CDR3 region has 14 residues. Losses at the gene ends were 4 bases for V and 1 base for J; bases not matched to a gene: 3. The CDR3 loop is CASSPGTGNTEAFF. As DNA, the CDR3 is TGCGCCAGCAGCCCGGGGACAGGGAACACTGAAGCTTTCTTT.

Notes on this clone: This same CDR3 is encoded by further DNA sequences in the sample. The chain couples TRBV19 to TRBJ1-6; 7 bases line up with TRBD1. Looked up from germline, CDR1 is LNHDA and CDR2 is SQIVND (reference sequence). V was pared by 5 bases and J by 5 bases, with 3 bases of the junction left unmatched. CDR3 length: 14 residues. CDR3 in amino acids: CASSPGQHNSPLHF. The CDR3 region has the DNA TGTGCCAGTAGTCCGGGACAGCATAATTCACCCCTCCACTTT. Variable domain in full (rest from reference TRBV19 and TRBJ1-6): DGGITQSPKYLFRKEGQNVTLSCEQNLNHDAMYWYRQDPGQGLRLIYYSQIVNDFQKGDIAEGYSVSREKKESFPLTVTSAQKNPTAFYLCASSPGQHNSPLHFGNGTRLTVT.

This chain joins TRBV13 and TRBJ2-1, with 7 bases fitting TRBD1. The CDR3 totals 17 residues. CDR1 is PRHDT, CDR2 FYEKMQ, per germline (reference sequence). The V gene end was trimmed by 5 bases and the J gene end by 9 bases; junction bases not matched to a gene: 19. This CDR3 is CASSPPEGASLIGEQFF. The CDR3 DNA reads TGTGCCAGCAGCCCACCCGAGGGGGCCTCCTTAATTGGTGAGCAGTTCTTC.

V gene TRBV29-1 combines with J gene TRBJ2-7; tentatively, D is TRBD2 (7 bases). In germline, CDR1 is SQVTM, CDR2 ANQGSEA. With 1 base removed from V and 1 base from J, the gap between germline ends came to 17 bases. The CDR3 consists of 16 residues. CDR3 DNA: TGCAGCGTTGAAGTACCCCTAAGGGGGGGATCCTACGAGCAGTACTTC. Translation gives CSVEVPLRGGSYEQYF.

The chain is built from TRBV29-1 and TRBJ2-5; the match to TRBD1 covers 7 bases. V was clipped by 2 bases and J by 1 base; unmatched bases: 1. Germline V gene sequence: CDR1 SQVTM, CDR2 ANQGSEA. CDR3 length: 13 residues. The CDR3 DNA sequence: TGCAGCGTTGAAAGGGGGCCCCAAGAGACCCAGTACTTC. This codes for CSVERGPQETQYF.

The chain uses TRBV5-1 and TRBJ2-7, with 7 positions matching TRBD1. Per the germline V gene, CDR1 is SGHRS and CDR2 is YFSETQ. The ends lost 5 bases at V and 3 bases at J; junction bases unmatched: 5. The CDR3 is 13 residues long. The CDR3, as DNA: TGCGCCAGCAGAATGGGACAGAACTACGAGCAGTACTTC. Protein product: CASRMGQNYEQYF. The whole variable domain, remainder taken from reference TRBV5-1 and TRBJ2-7, is KAGVTQTPRYLIKTRGQQVTLSCSPISGHRSVSWYQQTPGQGLQFLFEYFSETQRNKGNFPGRFSGRQFSNSRSEMNVSTLELGDSALYLCASRMGQNYEQYFGPGTRLTVT.

The chain has TRBV11-2 and TRBJ2-3; TRBD2 matches at 12 bases. The CDR3 is 18 amino acids. The junction had 10 bases not matched to a gene; V was cut back by 2 bases and J by 4 bases. The germline gives CDR1 SGHAT, CDR2 FQNNGV. The CDR3 bases are TGTGCCAGCAGCTTAAAGACTAGCGGGGGCTCATGGGCAGATACGCAGTATTTT. Translation gives CASSLKTSGGSWADTQYF. Drawing the rest from reference TRBV11-2 and TRBJ2-3, the complete variable domain is EAGVAQSPRYKIIEKRQSVAFWCNPISGHATLYWYQQILGQGPKLLIQFQNNGVVDDSQLPKDRFSAERLKGVDSTLKIQPAKLEDSAVYLCASSLKTSGGSWADTQYFGPGTRLTVL.

This clone turned up a few times. The V call is TRBV6-5, the J call TRBJ2-7, with TRBD2 matching 7 bases. The V and J ends lost 4 bases and 2 bases, in that order; junction bases with no gene match: 8. The germline gives CDR1 MNHEY, CDR2 SVGAGI. The CDR3 loop spans 15 amino acids. CDR3 sequence (DNA): TGTGCCAGCAGTTCCTTTCCGGGGGGAGCCTACGAGCAGTACTTC. Its translation: CASSSFPGGAYEQYF.

The chain recombines TRBV3-1 (or the pseudogene TRBV3-2) with TRBJ2-1, with D perhaps matching TRBD2 (5 bases). The CDR3 is 16 residues long. Trimming took 3 bases from V and 8 from J, leaving 20 bases between them. Germline V gene sequence: CDR1 LGHDT, CDR2 YNNKEL (reference sequence). CDR3 amino acids: CASSHWGLGEGDEQFF. CDR3 sequence (DNA): TGTGCCAGCAGCCACTGGGGATTAGGCGAGGGCGATGAGCAGTTCTTC.

The rearrangement joins TRBV6-4 to TRBJ2-1, with 8 bases fitting TRBD2. Germline CDR1 reads MRHNA; CDR2 reads SNTAGT. V was clipped by 4 bases and J by 5 bases; unmatched bases: 7. The CDR3 loop spans 15 amino acids. DNA of the CDR3: TGTGCCAGCAGTGGGGGGGTAGCGGGACACAATGAGCAGTTCTTC. Its protein is CASSGGVAGHNEQFF.

The genes are TRBV3-1 (or the pseudogene TRBV3-2) and TRBJ1-3; 7 nucleotides align to TRBD1. The CDR3 is made up of 13 amino acids. Germline V gene data show CDR1 as LGHDT and CDR2 as YNNKEL (reference sequence). J gave up 9 bases and V 4 bases, and 6 bases lay outside the gene matches. For the CDR3, the DNA is TGTGCCAGCAGCCCCTTGACAGGGCGCACCATATATTTT. Translating it yields CASSPLTGRTIYF.